Listed below are T cell receptor beta chains from one sample, sequenced in a study of technical replicates of blood from four donors. Assay used: immunoSEQ multiplex PCR; TCRdb lists only in-frame clones, some missing. The sample shows tens of thousands of clones, 90% to 95% of them seen only once. The sequenced sample was T cells isolated from PBMCs. The receptors stem from a human donor in good health. CDR3s include the opening cysteine and the closing phenylalanine or tryptophan. D genes are given only for firm matches. Rows may omit the clone size; those that give it use once, few, many or a size class.

>TRBD1|TRBJ1-5|.|TRBV4-1
TGCGCCAGCAGCCTTAACAGGGGACAGCCCCAGCATTTT
CASSLNRGQPQHF
>.|TRBJ2-7|.|TRBV27
TGTGCCAGCAGTTTAAATTCGCTTCAGTACGAGCAGTACTTC
CASSLNSLQYEQYF
>TRBD1|TRBJ1-2|.|TRBV18
TGTGCCAGCTCACCACAGGGACAGGAGGTCTATGGCTACACCTTC
CASSPQGQEVYGYTF
>.|TRBJ1-1|.|TRBV19
TGTGCCAGTAGTATAGTATCCCACAGGGCTGAAGCTTTCTTT
CASSIVSHRAEAFF
>.|TRBJ2-3|few|TRBV7-2
TGTGCCAGCAGCCCGCAGGGAACAGATACGCAGTATTTT
CASSPQGTDTQYF
>TRBD1|TRBJ1-1|.|TRBV7-8
TGTGCCAGCAGCTTAGCAGACAGGGGAGTCGGGAACACTGAAGCTTTCTTT
CASSLADRGVGNTEAFF
>TRBD2|TRBJ2-3|.|TRBV5-4
TGTGCCAGCAGCTCACTAGCGGGAAACACAGATACGCAGTATTTT
CASSSLAGNTDTQYF
>TRBD2|TRBJ2-7|few|TRBV5-8
TGTGCCAGCAGCCGAGGGGGGACTAGTTACGAGCAGTACTTC
CASSRGGTSYEQYF
>.|TRBJ2-3|.|TRBV30
TGTGCCTGGAGTATTTCTTTTAGCACAGATACGCAGTATTTT
CAWSISFSTDTQYF
>.|TRBJ1-1|.|TRBV7-2
TGTGCCAGCAGCTTAGCTTCGGGGAACACTGAAGCTTTCTTT
CASSLASGNTEAFF
>.|TRBJ1-1|few|TRBV9
TGTGCCAGCAGCCCGGGTCAGGGCACTGAAGCTTTCTTT
CASSPGQGTEAFF
>TRBD2|TRBJ2-2|.|TRBV7-3
TGTGCCAGCAGCTCGGGACTAGCGGGAGGGGTGGACACCGGGGAGCTGTTTTTT
CASSSGLAGGVDTGELFF
>.|TRBJ2-5|.|TRBV27
TGTGCCAGCAGTTGGGGACAGCGGGGGGAGACCCAGTACTTC
CASSWGQRGETQYF
>TRBD1|TRBJ2-2|.|TRBV23-1
TGCGCCAGCAGTCAATCTTATGGGACCGACAGGGAAAGCGGGGAGCTGTTTTTT
CASSQSYGTDRESGELFF
>.|TRBJ1-5|once|TRBV4-1
TGCGCCAGCAGCCAACAGCGGGACCTTGGCCAGCCCCAGCATTTT
CASSQQRDLGQPQHF
>.|TRBJ1-4|once|TRBV7-6
TGTGCCAGCAGCTTAGAAGAGACAAATGAAAAACTGTTTTTT
CASSLEETNEKLFF
>TRBD1|TRBJ1-1|.|TRBV6-6
TGTGCCAGCAGTTTCATCGGACAGGGGGGAACTGAAGCTTTCTTT
CASSFIGQGGTEAFF
>.|TRBJ2-3|once|TRBV7-2
TGTGCCAGCAGTTCCCGAGGAGGAGGAGGAGATACGCAGTATTTT
CASSSRGGGGDTQYF